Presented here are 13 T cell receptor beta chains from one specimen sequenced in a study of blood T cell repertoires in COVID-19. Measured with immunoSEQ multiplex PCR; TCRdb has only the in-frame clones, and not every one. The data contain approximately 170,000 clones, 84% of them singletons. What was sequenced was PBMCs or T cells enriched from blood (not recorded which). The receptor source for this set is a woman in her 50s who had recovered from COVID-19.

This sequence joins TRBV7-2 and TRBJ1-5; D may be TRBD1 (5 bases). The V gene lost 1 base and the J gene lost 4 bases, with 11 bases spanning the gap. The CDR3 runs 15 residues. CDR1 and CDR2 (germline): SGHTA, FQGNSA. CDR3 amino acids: CASSLGFGGNQPQHF. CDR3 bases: TGTGCCAGCAGCTTAGGGTTCGGGGGAAATCAGCCCCAGCATTTT.

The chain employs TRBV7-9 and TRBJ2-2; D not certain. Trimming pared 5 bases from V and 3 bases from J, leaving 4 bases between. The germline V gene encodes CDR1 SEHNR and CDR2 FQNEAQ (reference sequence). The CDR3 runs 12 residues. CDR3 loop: CASSLYTGELFF. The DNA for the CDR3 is TGTGCCAGCAGCCTTTACACCGGGGAGCTGTTTTTT.

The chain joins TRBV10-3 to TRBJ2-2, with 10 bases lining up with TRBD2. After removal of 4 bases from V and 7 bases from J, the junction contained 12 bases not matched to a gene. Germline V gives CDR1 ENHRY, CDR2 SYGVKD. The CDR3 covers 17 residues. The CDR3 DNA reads TGTGCCATCAGTGTCTTAGCGGGGGGTTCTTCCGGCGGGGAGCTGTTTTTT. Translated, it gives CAISVLAGGSSGGELFF.

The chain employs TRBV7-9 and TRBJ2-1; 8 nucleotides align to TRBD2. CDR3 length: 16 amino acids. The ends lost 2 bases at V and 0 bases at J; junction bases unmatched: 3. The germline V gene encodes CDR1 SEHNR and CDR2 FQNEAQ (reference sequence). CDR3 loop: CASSLPGGASYNEQFF. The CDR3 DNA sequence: TGTGCCAGCAGCTTACCCGGGGGGGCCTCCTACAATGAGCAGTTCTTC.

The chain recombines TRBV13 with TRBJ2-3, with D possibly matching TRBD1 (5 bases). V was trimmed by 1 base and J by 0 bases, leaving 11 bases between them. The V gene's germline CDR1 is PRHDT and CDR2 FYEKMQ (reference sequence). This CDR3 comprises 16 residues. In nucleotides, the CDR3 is TGTGCCAGCAGCTTAGAAGTGGGGCGGAGCACAGATACGCAGTATTTT. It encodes CASSLEVGRSTDTQYF.

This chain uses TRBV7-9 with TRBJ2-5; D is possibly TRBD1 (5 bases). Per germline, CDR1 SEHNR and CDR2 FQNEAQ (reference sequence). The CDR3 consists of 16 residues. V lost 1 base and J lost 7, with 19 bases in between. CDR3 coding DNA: TGTGCCAGCAGCTTAGGTCAGGGCAGGGTTCAGCGGACCCAGTACTTC. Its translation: CASSLGQGRVQRTQYF.

Written as DNA, the CDR3 is TGCGCCAGCAGCCAAGGGGACAGGAACACTGAAGCTTTCTTT. It encodes CASSQGDRNTEAFF. The gene calls are TRBV4-3 and TRBJ1-1, with TRBD1 matching 7 bases. Germline-derived CDR1 and CDR2 are LGHNA and YSLEER. The CDR3 consists of 14 residues. Trimming cost V 1 base and J 1 base; bases outside gene matches: 0.

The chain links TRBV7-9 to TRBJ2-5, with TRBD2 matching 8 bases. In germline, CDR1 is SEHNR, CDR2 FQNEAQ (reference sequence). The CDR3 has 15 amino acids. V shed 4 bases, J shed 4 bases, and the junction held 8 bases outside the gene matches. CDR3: CASSSLAGPPETQYF. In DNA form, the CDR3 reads TGTGCCAGCAGCTCTCTAGCGGGTCCTCCAGAGACCCAGTACTTC.

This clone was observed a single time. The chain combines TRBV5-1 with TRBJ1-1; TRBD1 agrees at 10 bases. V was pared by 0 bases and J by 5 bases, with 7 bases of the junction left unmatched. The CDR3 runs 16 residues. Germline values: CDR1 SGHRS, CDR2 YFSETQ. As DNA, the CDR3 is TGCGCCAGCAGCTTGGAGGGGACAGGGGTCGGTACTGAAGCTTTCTTT. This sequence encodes CASSLEGTGVGTEAFF. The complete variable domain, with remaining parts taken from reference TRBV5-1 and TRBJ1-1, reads KAGVTQTPRYLIKTRGQQVTLSCSPISGHRSVSWYQQTPGQGLQFLFEYFSETQRNKGNFPGRFSGRQFSNSRSEMNVSTLELGDSALYLCASSLEGTGVGTEAFFGQGTRLTVV.

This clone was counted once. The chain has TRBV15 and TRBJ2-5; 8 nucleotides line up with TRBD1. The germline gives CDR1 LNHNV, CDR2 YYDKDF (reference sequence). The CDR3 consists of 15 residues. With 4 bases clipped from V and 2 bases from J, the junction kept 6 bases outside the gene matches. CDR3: CATSTAGTGQETQYF. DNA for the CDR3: TGTGCCACCAGCACGGCCGGGACAGGTCAAGAGACCCAGTACTTC.

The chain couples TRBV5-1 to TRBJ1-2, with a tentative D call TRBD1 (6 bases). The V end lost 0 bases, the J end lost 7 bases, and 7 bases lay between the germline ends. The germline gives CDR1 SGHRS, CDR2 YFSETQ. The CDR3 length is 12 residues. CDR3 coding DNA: TGCGCCAGCAGCTTGGTAGGGGGTGGCTACACCTTC. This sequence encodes CASSLVGGGYTF.

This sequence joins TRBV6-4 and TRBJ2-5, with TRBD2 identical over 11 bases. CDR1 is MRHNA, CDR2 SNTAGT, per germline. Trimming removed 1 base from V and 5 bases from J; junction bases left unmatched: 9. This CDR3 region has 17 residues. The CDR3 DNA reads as TGTGCCAGCAGTGACTACACTAGCGGGGGCCATAGGGAGACCCAGTACTTC. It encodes CASSDYTSGGHRETQYF.

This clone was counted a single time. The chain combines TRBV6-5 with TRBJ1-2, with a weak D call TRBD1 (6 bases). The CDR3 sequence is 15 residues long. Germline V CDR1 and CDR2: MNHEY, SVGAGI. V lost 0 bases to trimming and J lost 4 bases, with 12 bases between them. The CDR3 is CASSYSRTAFYGYTF. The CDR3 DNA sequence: TGTGCCAGCAGTTACTCCAGGACAGCCTTCTATGGCTACACCTTC.